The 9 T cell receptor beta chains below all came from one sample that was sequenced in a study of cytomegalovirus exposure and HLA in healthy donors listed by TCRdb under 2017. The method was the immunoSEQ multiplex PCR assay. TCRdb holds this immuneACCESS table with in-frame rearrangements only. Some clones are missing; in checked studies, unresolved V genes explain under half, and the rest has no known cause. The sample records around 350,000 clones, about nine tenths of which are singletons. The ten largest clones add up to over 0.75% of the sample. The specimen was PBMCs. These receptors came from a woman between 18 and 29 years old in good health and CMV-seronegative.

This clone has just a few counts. CDR3 DNA: TGTGCCAGCACGGGGGGCGGCACTGAAGCTTTCTTT. This sequence encodes CASTGGGTEAFF. The rearrangement links TRBV7-9 to TRBJ1-1, with a tentative D call TRBD1 (6 bases). Germline-derived CDR1 and CDR2 are SEHNR and FQNEAQ (reference sequence). The CDR3 runs to 12 residues. V shed 7 bases and J shed 4 bases, with 10 bases lying between them.

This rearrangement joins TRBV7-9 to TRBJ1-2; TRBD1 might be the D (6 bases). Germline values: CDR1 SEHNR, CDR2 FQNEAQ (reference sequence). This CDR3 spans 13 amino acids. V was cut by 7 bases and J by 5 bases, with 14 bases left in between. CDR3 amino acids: CASTDGGLYGYTF. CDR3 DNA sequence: TGTGCCAGCACCGACGGGGGGCTTTATGGCTACACCTTC.

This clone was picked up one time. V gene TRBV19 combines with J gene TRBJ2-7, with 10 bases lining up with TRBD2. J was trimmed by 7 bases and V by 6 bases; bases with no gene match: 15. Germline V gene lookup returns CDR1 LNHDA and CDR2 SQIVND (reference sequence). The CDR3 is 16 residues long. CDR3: CASSGSGRAGMREQYF. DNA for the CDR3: TGTGCCAGTAGCGGCAGCGGGAGGGCCGGGATGAGGGAGCAGTACTTC.

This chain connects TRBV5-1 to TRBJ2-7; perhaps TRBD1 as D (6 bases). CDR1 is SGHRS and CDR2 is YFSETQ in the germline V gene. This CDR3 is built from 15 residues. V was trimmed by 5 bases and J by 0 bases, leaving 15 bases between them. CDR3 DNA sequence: TGCGCCAGCAGGCACAGGGACCCCTACTCCTACGAGCAGTACTTC. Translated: CASRHRDPYSYEQYF.

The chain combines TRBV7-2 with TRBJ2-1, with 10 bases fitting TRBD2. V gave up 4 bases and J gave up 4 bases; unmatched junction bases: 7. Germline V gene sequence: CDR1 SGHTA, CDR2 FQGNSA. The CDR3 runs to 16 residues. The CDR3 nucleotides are TGTGCCAGCAGCTGGGGACTAGCGCTACGGTACAATGAGCAGTTCTTC. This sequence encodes CASSWGLALRYNEQFF.

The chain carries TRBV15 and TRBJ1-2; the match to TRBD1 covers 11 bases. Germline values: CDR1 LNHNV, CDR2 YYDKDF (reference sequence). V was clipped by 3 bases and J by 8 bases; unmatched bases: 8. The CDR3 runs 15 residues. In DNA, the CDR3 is TGTGCCACCAGCAGCGACCGGACAGGGGGCGGCGGCTACACCTTC. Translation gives CATSSDRTGGGGYTF.

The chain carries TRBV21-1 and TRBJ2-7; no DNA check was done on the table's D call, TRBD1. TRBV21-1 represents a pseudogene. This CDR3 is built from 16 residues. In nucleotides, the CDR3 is TGTGCCAGCAGCAACGGACAGGGGGCCCACTCCTACGAGCAGTACTTC. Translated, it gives CASSNGQGAHSYEQYF.

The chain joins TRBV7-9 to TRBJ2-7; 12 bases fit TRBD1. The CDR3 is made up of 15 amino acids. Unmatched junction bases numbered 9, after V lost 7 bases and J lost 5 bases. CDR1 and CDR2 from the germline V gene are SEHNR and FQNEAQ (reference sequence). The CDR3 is CASTTRDRGLDEQYF. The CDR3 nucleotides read TGTGCCAGCACTACCCGGGACAGGGGGCTCGACGAGCAGTACTTC.

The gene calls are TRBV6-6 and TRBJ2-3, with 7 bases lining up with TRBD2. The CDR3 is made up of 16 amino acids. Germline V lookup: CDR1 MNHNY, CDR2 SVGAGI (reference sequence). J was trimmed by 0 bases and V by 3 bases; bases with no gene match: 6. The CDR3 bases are TGTGCCAGCAGTTATGGGAGGGTTACTAGCACAGATACGCAGTATTTT. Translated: CASSYGRVTSTDTQYF.